This T cell receptor (beta chain) was recovered during a study of lymphopenia after photon versus proton radiotherapy. As concerns this clone: Its specificity is not known.

Sequenced by immunoSEQ multiplex PCR; TCRdb stores in-frame clones only, minus some. Of 60,000 or so clones listed, around 88% are singletons. CDR1 and CDR2 from the germline V gene are SGHRS and YFSETQ. This CDR3 is built from 14 residues. Trimming removed 4 bases at V and 6 bases at J, with 16 bases between. Points from the study as a whole: After lymphocyte nadir, photon-treated repertoires showed oligoclonal expansion, especially CD8+ Temra. In patients who died, overall survival fell as post-nadir TCR diversity dropped more. Proton therapy kept repertoires fairly stable, unlike photons, which gained effector/memory cells.

This receptor was obtained from a man in his forties or fifties with gastric cancer. Sequencing was performed on peripheral blood, taken from a patient treated with photon-based radiotherapy. The V and J genes are TRBV5-1 and TRBJ1-2; weak D call: TRBD1 (6 bases). The CDR3 sequence: CASSLNRDSNGYTF. CDR3 DNA sequence: TGCGCCAGCAGCCTTAACAGGGACTCGAATGGCTACACCTTC.